A selection of T cell receptor beta chains follows, all from one sample in a study of T cells in tuberculosis. Clones were read by immunoSEQ multiplex PCR, and TCRdb kept only the in-frame ones, dropping some. Among 25,000 to 30,000 clones listed, 90% were seen once. Sequencing was performed on PBMCs. These receptors all stem from a donor aged 5 to 30 with latent tuberculosis or without tuberculosis infection. CDR3s include the opening cysteine and the closing phenylalanine or tryptophan.

V gene	CDR3 protein
TRBV11-2	CASSLARNTWGPSPLHF
TRBV5-1	CASSPAVYNSPLHF
TRBV2	CASRNWTGGSYNSPLHF
TRBV9	CASSVGPNEQFF
TRBV6-4	CASSDSAEGGLETQYF
TRBV29-1	CSVLTSFHEQYF
TRBV28	CASSLQGHEAGGNTIYF
TRBV9	CASSVGSGTGELFF
TRBV9	CASSPSYVGQPQHF
TRBV5-1	CASSLMASGGRTDTQYF
TRBV6-5	CASRVGGSTEAFF
TRBV7-2	CASSPPLALFTGELFF
TRBV7-2	CASSWGQGGTEAFF
TRBV6-5	CASSYFGLAGGNEQFF
TRBV5-4	CASSVREDGYTF
TRBV5-1	CASSFTGQRGYEQYF
TRBV29-1	CSQTGGSTDTQYF
TRBV7-9	CASRRRTGDNDGYTF
TRBV6-1	CASSNSRSYNEQFF
TRBV28	CASSPTGATNSPLHF
TRBV2	CASSLGTSGNEQFF
TRBV10-3	CATGGTSYGYTF
TRBV4-3	CASSQALAGSSQNSPLHF
TRBV28	CASSLGQSSYGYTF
TRBV2	CASSEFLLPEEQYF
TRBV6-1	CASSELLIPEAFF
TRBV27	CASSASGAETQYF
TRBV5-6	CASSFDSYNEQFF
TRBV7-2	CASSLGQNYEQYF
TRBV6-1	CASSSRGTEAFF
TRBV7-2	CASSPRGGGRTYNEQFF
TRBV6-1	CASEPGQGAYEQYF
TRBV19	CASSSGTANTEAFF
TRBV6-1	CAIKQGPNQPQHF
TRBV5-6	CASSQGGGLSEQYF
TRBV23-1	CASSQRQGQIYEQYF
TRBV28	CASSISWTVPMNTEAFF
TRBV4-1	CASSQVHSIYEQYF
TRBV5-1	CASSLTGIYEQYF
TRBV21-1	CARRGHGGYTF
TRBV19	CASSILTSGLYNEQFF
TRBV4-1	CASSQLRRGEEKLFF
TRBV7-2	CASSSRGRMTGELFF
TRBV9	CASSVAGTGAYNEQFF
TRBV18	CASSQFQGSYEQYF